The 16 T cell receptor beta chains below come from one sample, sequenced in a study of identical twins. Via MiXCR, TCRdb re-called the 5' RACE reads, giving one row per CDR3 protein. The sample yields about 520,000 distinct CDR3 sequences, 22% seen once. The data also belong to a second study, concerning T cells expressing NK-cell markers.

Material for sequencing was CD4+ T cells sorted from blood. These receptors all stem from a woman between 18 and 30 years old in good health.

This clonotype was counted a few times. The genes are TRBV7-9 and TRBJ2-2; possibly TRBD2 for D (6 bases). Trimming stripped 3 bases from V and 3 bases from J, with 14 bases between. The germline V gene encodes CDR1 SEHNR and CDR2 FQNEAQ (reference sequence). The CDR3 totals 16 residues. The CDR3 spells CASSFGGNGYTGELFF. The CDR3 DNA is TGTGCCAGCAGCTTCGGGGGTAATGGCTACACCGGGGAGCTGTTTTTT.

V is TRBV12-3 or TRBV12-4 and J is TRBJ1-4, with 11 nucleotides matching TRBD1. CDR3 length: 14 amino acids. V dropped 8 bases and J dropped 12; count of bases not matched to a gene: 11. CDR3 in amino acids: CASQPGQGVRELFF. As DNA, the CDR3 is TGTGCCAGCCAACCGGGACAGGGGGTCCGTGAACTGTTTTTT.

V is TRBV27 and J is TRBJ2-7; perhaps TRBD2 as D (6 bases). The CDR3 is made up of 14 amino acids. Deletions cut 6 bases from V and 2 bases from J, with 14 bases between. Germline V lookup: CDR1 MNHEY, CDR2 SMNVEV (reference sequence). CDR3 in DNA: TGTGCCAGCAGGCCAACTAGCTGGACCTACGAGCAGTACTTC. This sequence encodes CASRPTSWTYEQYF.

This clonotype has a handful of counts. The V gene is TRBV10-3, the J gene TRBJ1-1; 7 nucleotides agree with TRBD1. V lost 4 bases and J lost 6; bases outside the gene matches: 5. The length of the CDR3 is 13 residues. The germline CDR1 and CDR2 sequences are ENHRY and SYGVKD. CDR3 sequence reads: CAISANQGAEAFF. CDR3 coding DNA: TGTGCCATCAGTGCCAATCAGGGGGCTGAAGCTTTCTTT.

This clonotype has only a few counts. The V call is TRBV7-2, the J call TRBJ1-5, with 9 positions matching TRBD1. Germline CDR1 reads SGHTA; CDR2 reads FQGNSA. J gave up 9 bases and V 3 bases, and 6 bases lay outside the gene matches. CDR3 size: 14 residues. CDR3 nucleotides: TGTGCCAGCAGCTTGGGGACAGGGCCGCTGCCCCAGCATTTT. Protein product: CASSLGTGPLPQHF.

This clonotype was detected a few times. The V call is TRBV20-1, the J call TRBJ2-3; 7 nucleotides line up with TRBD2. Germline-derived CDR1 and CDR2 are DFQATT and SNEGSKA (reference sequence). This CDR3 contains 13 residues. After removal of 5 bases from V and 5 bases from J, the junction contained 7 bases not matched to a gene. CDR3: CSAQTSTLDTQYF. CDR3 DNA sequence: TGCAGTGCTCAGACTAGCACTTTAGATACGCAGTATTTT.

This clonotype has just a few counts. This rearrangement joins TRBV18 to TRBJ1-3; tentatively, D is TRBD1 (5 bases). V lost 4 bases and J 0 bases, leaving 13 bases between the germline ends. There are 16 residues in the CDR3. The germline V gene has CDR1 KGHSH and CDR2 LQKENI. The CDR3 DNA is TGTGCCAGCTCACGGTTCGAGGGGACCTCTGGAAACACCATATATTTT. This encodes CASSRFEGTSGNTIYF.

This clonotype has just a few counts. The chain employs TRBV10-3 and TRBJ1-1; no reliable D call. The CDR3 has 13 residues. Germline V CDR1 and CDR2: ENHRY, SYGVKD. V was cut by 7 bases and J by 2 bases, with 11 bases left in between. The CDR3 reads CAITLGPNTEAFF. The DNA for the CDR3 is TGTGCCATCACGTTGGGCCCCAACACTGAAGCTTTCTTT.

The V gene is TRBV2, the J gene TRBJ1-5; 7 bases align to TRBD1. The CDR3 contains 13 residues. Germline V lookup: CDR1 SNHLY, CDR2 FYNNEI. The ends lost 6 bases at V and 3 bases at J; junction bases unmatched: 2. The CDR3 DNA follows: TGTGCCAGCAGCGGGACAGCCAATCAGCCCCAGCATTTT. Translation gives CASSGTANQPQHF.

The sample holds many counts of this clonotype. The chain combines TRBV7-8 with TRBJ2-7; TRBD1 or TRBD2 may be the D gene (5 bases each). V was pared by 0 bases and J by 12 bases, with 12 bases between. Germline CDR1 reads SGHVS; CDR2 reads FQNEAQ. The CDR3 is 12 residues long. CDR3 DNA sequence: TGTGCCAGCAGCTTAGCTCGAGCAGGGACGTACTTC. It codes for CASSLARAGTYF.

The chain joins TRBV5-5 to TRBJ2-1, with D maybe TRBD1 (7 bases). Trimming cost V 0 bases and J 6 bases, with 19 bases left between them. Germline CDR1 reads SGHKS; CDR2 reads YYEKEE (reference sequence). The CDR3 totals 17 residues. The CDR3 here is CASSLAGEGARVNEQFF. The CDR3 DNA reads TGTGCCAGCAGCTTGGCGGGAGAGGGGGCTAGGGTCAATGAGCAGTTCTTC.

V and J are TRBV12-3 or TRBV12-4 and TRBJ2-3, with D unclear. V dropped 2 bases and J dropped 2 bases, with 8 bases sitting between them. The CDR3 extends over 14 amino acids. Here the CDR3 reads CASSLMGTTDTQYF. Written as DNA, the CDR3 is TGTGCCAGCAGTTTAATGGGCACCACAGATACGCAGTATTTT.

J is TRBJ2-5 and V is TRBV3-1; D tentatively reads TRBD1 or TRBD2 (6 bases each). The CDR3 spans 15 residues. The ends were cut back, 5 bases at V and 0 bases at J, with 13 bases in the middle. CDR1 is LGHDT and CDR2 is YNNKEL in the germline V gene (reference sequence). The CDR3: CASSTSRDNQETQYF. CDR3 nucleotides: TGTGCCAGCAGCACTAGCCGGGACAACCAAGAGACCCAGTACTTC.

This clonotype has only a few counts. The CDR3 here is CASSLEGGEQYF. CDR3 in DNA: TGTGCCAGCAGCTTAGAAGGGGGCGAGCAGTACTTC. The chain recombines TRBV7-9 with TRBJ2-7, with D maybe TRBD1 (6 bases). The CDR3 is 12 amino acids. V lost 1 base to trimming and J lost 6 bases, with 7 bases between them. CDR1 is SEHNR, CDR2 FQNEAQ, per germline (reference sequence).

V and J are TRBV20-1 and TRBJ2-7; D is undetermined. The CDR3 consists of 15 residues. The germline gives CDR1 DFQATT, CDR2 SNEGSKA (reference sequence). V gave up 0 bases and J gave up 2 bases, with 14 bases separating them. CDR3 sequence (DNA): TGCAGTGCTAGAGATGTTGGCGGAGCTGCCTACGAGCAGTACTTC. As protein: CSARDVGGAAYEQYF.

The chain carries TRBV12-3 or TRBV12-4 and TRBJ2-2; possibly TRBD2 for D (5 bases). Trimming shortened V by 6 bases and J by 5 bases, and 13 bases separated the two germline ends. This CDR3 comprises 14 residues. CDR3: CASSLGRGTGELFF. CDR3 nucleotide sequence: TGTGCCAGCAGCCTAGGTCGGGGTACCGGGGAGCTGTTTTTT.